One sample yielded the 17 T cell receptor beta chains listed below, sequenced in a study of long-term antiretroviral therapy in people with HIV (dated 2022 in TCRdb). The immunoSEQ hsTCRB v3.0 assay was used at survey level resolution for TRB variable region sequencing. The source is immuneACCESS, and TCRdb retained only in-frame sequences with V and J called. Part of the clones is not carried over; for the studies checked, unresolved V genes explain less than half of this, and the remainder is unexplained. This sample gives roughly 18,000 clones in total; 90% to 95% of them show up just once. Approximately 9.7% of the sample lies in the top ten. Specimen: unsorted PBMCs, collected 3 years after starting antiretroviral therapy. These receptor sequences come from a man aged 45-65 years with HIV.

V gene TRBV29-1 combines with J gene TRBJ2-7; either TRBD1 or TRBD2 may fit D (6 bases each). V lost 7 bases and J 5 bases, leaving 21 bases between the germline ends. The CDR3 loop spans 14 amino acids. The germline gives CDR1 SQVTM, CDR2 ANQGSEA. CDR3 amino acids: CSAVGVRGGDEQYF. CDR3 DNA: TGCAGCGCCGTGGGGGTCAGGGGAGGTGACGAGCAGTACTTC.

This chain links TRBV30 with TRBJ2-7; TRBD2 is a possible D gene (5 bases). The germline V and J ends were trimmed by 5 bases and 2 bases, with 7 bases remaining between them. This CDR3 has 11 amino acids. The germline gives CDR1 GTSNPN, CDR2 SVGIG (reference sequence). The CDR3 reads CAWSGAYEQYF. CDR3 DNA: TGTGCCTGGTCCGGGGCCTACGAGCAGTACTTC.

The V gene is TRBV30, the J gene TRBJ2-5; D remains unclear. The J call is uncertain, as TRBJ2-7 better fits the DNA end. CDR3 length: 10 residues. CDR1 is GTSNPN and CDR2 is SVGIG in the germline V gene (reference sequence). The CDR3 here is CAWSAYEQYF. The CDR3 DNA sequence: TGTGCCTGGAGTGCCTACGAGCAGTACTTC.

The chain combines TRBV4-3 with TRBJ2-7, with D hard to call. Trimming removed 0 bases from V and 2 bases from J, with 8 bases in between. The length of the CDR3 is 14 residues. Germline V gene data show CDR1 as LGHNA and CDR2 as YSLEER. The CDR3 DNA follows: TGCGCCAGCAGCCAAGATCTGAGGACCTACGAGCAGTACTTC. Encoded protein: CASSQDLRTYEQYF.

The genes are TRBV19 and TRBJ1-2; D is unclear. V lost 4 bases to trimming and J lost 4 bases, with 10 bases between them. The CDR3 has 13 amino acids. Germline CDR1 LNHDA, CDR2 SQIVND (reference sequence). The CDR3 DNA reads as TGTGCCAGTAGTAAAGAACAACCCTATGGCTACACCTTC. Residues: CASSKEQPYGYTF.

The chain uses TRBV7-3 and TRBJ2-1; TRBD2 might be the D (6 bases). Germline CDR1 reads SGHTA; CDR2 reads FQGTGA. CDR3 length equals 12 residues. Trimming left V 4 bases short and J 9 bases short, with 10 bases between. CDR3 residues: CASSSSSAEQFF. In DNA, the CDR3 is TGTGCCAGCAGCTCTTCTAGCGCTGAGCAGTTCTTC.

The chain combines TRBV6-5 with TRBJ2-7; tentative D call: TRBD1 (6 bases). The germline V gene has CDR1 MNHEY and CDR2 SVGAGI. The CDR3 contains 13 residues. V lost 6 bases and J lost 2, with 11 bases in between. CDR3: CASRTGRAYEQYF. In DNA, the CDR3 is TGTGCCAGCAGGACAGGCAGGGCCTACGAGCAGTACTTC.

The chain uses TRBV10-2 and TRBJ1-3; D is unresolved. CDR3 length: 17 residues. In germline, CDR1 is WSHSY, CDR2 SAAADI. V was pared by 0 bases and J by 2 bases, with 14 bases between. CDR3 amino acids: CASSESRGRDTGNTIYF. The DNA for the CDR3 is TGCGCCAGCAGTGAGTCAAGAGGGCGCGATACTGGAAACACCATATATTTT.

Written as DNA, the CDR3 is TGTGCCAGCAGTGAAGGCGGGGGGGTTTGGGATACGCAGTATTTT. Protein product: CASSEGGGVWDTQYF. The rearrangement joins TRBV6-1 to TRBJ2-3, with 9 positions matching TRBD2. The CDR3 extends over 15 amino acids. The junction had 5 bases not matched to a gene; V was cut back by 1 base and J by 6 bases. Per the germline V gene, CDR1 is MNHNS and CDR2 is SASEGT.

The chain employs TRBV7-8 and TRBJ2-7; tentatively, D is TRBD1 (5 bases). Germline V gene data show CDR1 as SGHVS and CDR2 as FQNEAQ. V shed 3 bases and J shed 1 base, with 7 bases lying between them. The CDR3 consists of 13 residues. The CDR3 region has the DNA TGTGCCAGCAGCTTTTCAGGGTCCTACGAGCAGTACTTC. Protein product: CASSFSGSYEQYF.

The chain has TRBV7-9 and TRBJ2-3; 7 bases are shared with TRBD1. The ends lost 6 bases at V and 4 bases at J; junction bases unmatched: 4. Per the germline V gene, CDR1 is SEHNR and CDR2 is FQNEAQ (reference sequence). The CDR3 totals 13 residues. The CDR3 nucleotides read TGTGCCAGCAGGGAAGGGGGCGCAGATACGCAGTATTTT. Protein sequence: CASREGGADTQYF.

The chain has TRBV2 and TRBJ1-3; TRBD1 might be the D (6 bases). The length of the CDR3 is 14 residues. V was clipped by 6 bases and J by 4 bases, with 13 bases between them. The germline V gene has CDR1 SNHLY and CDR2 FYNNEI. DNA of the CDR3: TGTGCCAGCAGCGTAATGGGACAAGGAAACACCATATATTTT. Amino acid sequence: CASSVMGQGNTIYF.

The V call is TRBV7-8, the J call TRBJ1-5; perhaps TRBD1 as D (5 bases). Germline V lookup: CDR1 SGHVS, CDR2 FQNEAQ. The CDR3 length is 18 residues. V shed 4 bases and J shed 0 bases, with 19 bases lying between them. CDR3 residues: CASSSSSDSLYSNQPQHF. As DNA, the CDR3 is TGTGCCAGCAGCTCCTCGTCCGACAGCCTCTATAGCAATCAGCCCCAGCATTTT. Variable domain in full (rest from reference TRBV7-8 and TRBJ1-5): GAGVSQSPRYKVAKRGQDVALRCDPISGHVSLFWYQQALGQGPEFLTYFQNEAQLDKSGLPSDRFFAERPEGSVSTLKIQRTQQEDSAVYLCASSSSSDSLYSNQPQHFGDGTRLSIL.

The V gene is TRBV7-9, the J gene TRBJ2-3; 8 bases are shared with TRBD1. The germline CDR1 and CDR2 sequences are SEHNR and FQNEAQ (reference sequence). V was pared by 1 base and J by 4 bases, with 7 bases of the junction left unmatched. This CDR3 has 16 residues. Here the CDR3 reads CASSLESGGSADTQYF. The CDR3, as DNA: TGTGCCAGCAGCTTAGAATCAGGGGGCTCGGCAGATACGCAGTATTTT.

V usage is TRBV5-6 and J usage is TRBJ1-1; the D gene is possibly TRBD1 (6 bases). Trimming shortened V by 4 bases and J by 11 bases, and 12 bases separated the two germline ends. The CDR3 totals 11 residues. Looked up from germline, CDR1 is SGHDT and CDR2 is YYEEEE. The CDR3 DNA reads TGTGCCAGCAGCCAAGGGGGGCAGGCTTTCTTT. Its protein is CASSQGGQAFF.

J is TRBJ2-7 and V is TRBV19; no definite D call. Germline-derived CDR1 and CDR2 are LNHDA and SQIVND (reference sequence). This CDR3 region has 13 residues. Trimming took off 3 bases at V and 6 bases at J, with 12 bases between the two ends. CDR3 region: CASSISLAAEQYF. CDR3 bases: TGTGCCAGTAGTATCTCTCTGGCCGCCGAGCAGTACTTC.

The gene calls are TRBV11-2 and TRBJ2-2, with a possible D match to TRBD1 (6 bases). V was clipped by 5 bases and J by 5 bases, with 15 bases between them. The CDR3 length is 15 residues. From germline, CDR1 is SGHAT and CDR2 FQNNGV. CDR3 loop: CASSVGRGRTGELFF. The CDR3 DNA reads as TGTGCCAGCAGCGTGGGCAGGGGTCGGACCGGGGAGCTGTTTTTT.